Given below is one T cell receptor beta chain in context. V was cut by 0 bases and J by 7 bases, with 9 bases left in between. The germline V gene encodes CDR1 LGHNA and CDR2 YSLEER. This CDR3 spans 13 amino acids. TCRdb reprocessed the RT-PCR reads with MiXCR, giving one entry per CDR3 protein. In the table there are about 680,000 distinct CDR3 sequences, approximately 15% of which are singletons. The chain carries TRBV4-3 and TRBJ1-2, with D possibly being TRBD1 (6 bases). The TCR comes from a female donor in good health, serving as a healthy control. The material sequenced was memory CD4+ T cells from blood. CDR3 nucleotides: TGCGCCAGCAGCCAAGACGGACAGTCTGGCTACACCTTC. As protein: CASSQDGQSGYTF.